The sequence of this TCR beta chain was determined in a study of blood T cell repertoires in COVID-19. At the level of the study: Nucleic acid was either cDNA or gDNA, and it came from T cells, B-cell-depleted T cells, or PBMCs.

Authors' processing steps: Reference gene primers were amplified, and this amplification served to estimate nucleated cell counts. Sequenced by immunoSEQ multiplex PCR; TCRdb stores in-frame clones only, minus some. That table is the source of V, J and clone size, and D and trimming were worked out from the DNA. Of about 190,000 clones listed, around nine tenths are singletons. The CDR3 has 15 residues. Germline CDR1 reads SNHLY; CDR2 reads FYNNEI. The V end was cut by 4 bases, the J end by 0 bases, with 12 bases between. Sequenced material: peripheral blood. The chain uses TRBV2 and TRBJ1-2, with D unclear. This TCR derives from a man in his thirties or forties with acute or convalescent COVID-19. CDR3 protein: CASSAMRVANYGYTF. The DNA of the CDR3 is TGTGCCAGCAGTGCTATGAGGGTCGCTAACTATGGCTACACCTTC. The full variable domain, rest sourced from reference TRBV2 and TRBJ1-2, is EPEVTQTPSHQVTQMGQEVILRCVPISNHLYFYWYRQILGQKVEFLVSFYNNEISEKSEIFDDQFSVERPDGSNFTLKIRSTKLEDSAMYFCASSAMRVANYGYTFGSGTRLTVV.